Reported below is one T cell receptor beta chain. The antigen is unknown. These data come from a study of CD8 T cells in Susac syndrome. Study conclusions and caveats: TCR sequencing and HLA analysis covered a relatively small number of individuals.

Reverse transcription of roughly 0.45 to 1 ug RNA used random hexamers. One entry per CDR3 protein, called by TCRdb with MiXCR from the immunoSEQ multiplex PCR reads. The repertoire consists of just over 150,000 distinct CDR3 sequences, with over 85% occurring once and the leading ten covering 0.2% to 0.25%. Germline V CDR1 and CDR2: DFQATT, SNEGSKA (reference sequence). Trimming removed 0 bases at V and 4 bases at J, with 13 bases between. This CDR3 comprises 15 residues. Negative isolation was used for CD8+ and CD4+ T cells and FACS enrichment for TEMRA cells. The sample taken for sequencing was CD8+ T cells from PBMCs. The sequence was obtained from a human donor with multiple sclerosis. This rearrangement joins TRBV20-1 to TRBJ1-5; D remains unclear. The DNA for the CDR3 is TGCAGTGCTAGAGATTCGCCAGCTGGTAATCAGCCCCAGCATTTT. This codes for CSARDSPAGNQPQHF.